This T cell receptor beta chain was recovered during a study of read filtering for tumor transcriptome and immune sequencing. Overall study context: Among patients, roughly 17 were male and 14 female, aged about 40 to 90 (mean approximately 62). Findings and caveats of the study: The CD138-negative fraction was mixed bone marrow immune cells, not pure T cells. Even smaller IR-seq throughput identified most shared clonotypes. Without single-read clonotypes, shared clonotype proportions correlated more between IR-seq and RNA-seq.

As regards this clonotype: The antigen remains unidentified. A much larger clone is a single base away; this may be a read error.

Germline values: CDR1 SGHKS, CDR2 YYEKEE (reference sequence). This CDR3 has 16 amino acids. From roughly 0.4 ug of RNA, a library with molecular barcoded alpha/delta and beta/gamma adaptors was made. TCRdb fed the reads into MiXCR, producing one record per CDR3 protein. The table records approximately 140,000 distinct CDR3 sequences, less than 15% of them present only once. This chain links TRBV5-5 with TRBJ2-2, with 11 positions matching TRBD2. The TCR comes from a donor over 35 with multiple myeloma. Sequences were obtained from a population of CD138-negative cells sorted from bone marrow. The CDR3 reads CASSLSLAGGSGELVF. CDR3 nucleotides: TGTGCCAGCAGCTTGAGCTTAGCGGGAGGGTCCGGGGAGCTGGTTTTT.